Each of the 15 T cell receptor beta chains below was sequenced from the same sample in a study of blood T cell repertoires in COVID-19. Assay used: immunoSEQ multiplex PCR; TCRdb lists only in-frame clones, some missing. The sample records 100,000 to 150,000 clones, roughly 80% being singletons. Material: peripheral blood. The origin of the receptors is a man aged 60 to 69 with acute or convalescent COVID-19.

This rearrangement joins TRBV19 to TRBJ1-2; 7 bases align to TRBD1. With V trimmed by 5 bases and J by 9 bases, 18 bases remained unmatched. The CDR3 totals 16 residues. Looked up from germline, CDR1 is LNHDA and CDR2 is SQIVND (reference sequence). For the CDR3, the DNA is TGTGCCAGTAGTTCAGGTAGAGGGGGCCAATCGTCGAGCTACACCTTC. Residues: CASSSGRGGQSSSYTF.

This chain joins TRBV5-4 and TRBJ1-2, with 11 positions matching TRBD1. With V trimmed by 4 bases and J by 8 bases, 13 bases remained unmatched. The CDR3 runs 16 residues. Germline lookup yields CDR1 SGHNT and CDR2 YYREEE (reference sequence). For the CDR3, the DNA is TGTGCCAGCAGCCGGACAGGGGGCGCGGTGCGTCTGGGCTACACCTTC. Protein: CASSRTGGAVRLGYTF.

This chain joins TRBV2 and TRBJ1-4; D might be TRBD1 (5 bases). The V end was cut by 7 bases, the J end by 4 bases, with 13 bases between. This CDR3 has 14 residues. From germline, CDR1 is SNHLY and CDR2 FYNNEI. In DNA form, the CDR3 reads TGTGCCAGCAAACCGGGACTGAATAATGAAAAACTGTTTTTT. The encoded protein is CASKPGLNNEKLFF. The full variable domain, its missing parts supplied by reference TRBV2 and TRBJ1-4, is EPEVTQTPSHQVTQMGQEVILRCVPISNHLYFYWYRQILGQKVEFLVSFYNNEISEKSEIFDDQFSVERPDGSNFTLKIRSTKLEDSAMYFCASKPGLNNEKLFFGSGTQLSVL.

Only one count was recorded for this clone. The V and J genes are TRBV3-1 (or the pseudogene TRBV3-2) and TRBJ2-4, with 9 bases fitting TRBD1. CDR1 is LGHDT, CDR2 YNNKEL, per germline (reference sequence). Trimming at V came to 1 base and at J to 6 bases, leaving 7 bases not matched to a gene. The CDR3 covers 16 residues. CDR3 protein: CASSQATRTGVNIQYF. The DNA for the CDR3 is TGTGCCAGCAGCCAAGCTACCCGGACAGGGGTAAACATTCAGTACTTC.

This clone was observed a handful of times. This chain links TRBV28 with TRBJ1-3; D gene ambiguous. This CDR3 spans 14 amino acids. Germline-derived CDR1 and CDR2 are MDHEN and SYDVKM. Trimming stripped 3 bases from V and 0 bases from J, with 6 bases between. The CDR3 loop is CASSFLSSGNTIYF. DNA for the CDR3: TGTGCCAGCAGTTTTCTGAGCTCTGGAAACACCATATATTTT.

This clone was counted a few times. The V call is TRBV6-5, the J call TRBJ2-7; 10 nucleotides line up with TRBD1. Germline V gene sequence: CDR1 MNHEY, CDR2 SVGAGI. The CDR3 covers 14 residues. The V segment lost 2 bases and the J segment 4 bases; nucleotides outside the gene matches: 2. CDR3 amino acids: CASSYGTGVYEQYF. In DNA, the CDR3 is TGTGCCAGCAGTTACGGGACAGGGGTTTACGAGCAGTACTTC.

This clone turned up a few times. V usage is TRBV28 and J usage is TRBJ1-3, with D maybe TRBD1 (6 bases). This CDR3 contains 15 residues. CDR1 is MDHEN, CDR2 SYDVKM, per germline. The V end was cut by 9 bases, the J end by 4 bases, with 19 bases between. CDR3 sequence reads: CASQDRISLGNTIYF. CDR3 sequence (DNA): TGTGCCAGTCAGGACAGAATCTCACTAGGAAACACCATATATTTT.

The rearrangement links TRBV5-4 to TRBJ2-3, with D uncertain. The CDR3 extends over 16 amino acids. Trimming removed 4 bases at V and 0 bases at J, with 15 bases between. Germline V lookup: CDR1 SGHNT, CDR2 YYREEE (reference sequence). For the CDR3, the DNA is TGTGCCAGCAGCACCGCTAGGAAAACTAGCACAGATACGCAGTATTTT. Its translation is CASSTARKTSTDTQYF.

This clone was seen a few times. CDR3 bases: TGTGCCAGCAGCTCACGACTTGGGACTGAAGCTTTCTTT. Its translation: CASSSRLGTEAFF. The chain uses TRBV7-3 and TRBJ1-1; D is unresolved. The germline gives CDR1 SGHTA, CDR2 FQGTGA. V dropped 4 bases and J dropped 5 bases, with 11 bases sitting between them. The CDR3 consists of 13 residues.

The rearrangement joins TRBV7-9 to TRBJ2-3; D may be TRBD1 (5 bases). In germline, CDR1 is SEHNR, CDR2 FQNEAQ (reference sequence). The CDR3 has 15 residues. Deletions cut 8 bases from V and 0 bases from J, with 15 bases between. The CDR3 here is CASDSTRASTDTQYF. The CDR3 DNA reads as TGTGCCAGCGATTCGACCAGGGCGAGCACAGATACGCAGTATTTT.

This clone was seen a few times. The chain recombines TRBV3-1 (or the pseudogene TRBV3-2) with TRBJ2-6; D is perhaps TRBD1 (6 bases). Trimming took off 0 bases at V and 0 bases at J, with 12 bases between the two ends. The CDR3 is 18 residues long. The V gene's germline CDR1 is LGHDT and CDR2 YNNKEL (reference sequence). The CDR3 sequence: CASSQEWDTSSGANVLTF. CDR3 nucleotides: TGTGCCAGCAGCCAAGAATGGGACACAAGCTCTGGGGCCAACGTCCTGACTTTC.

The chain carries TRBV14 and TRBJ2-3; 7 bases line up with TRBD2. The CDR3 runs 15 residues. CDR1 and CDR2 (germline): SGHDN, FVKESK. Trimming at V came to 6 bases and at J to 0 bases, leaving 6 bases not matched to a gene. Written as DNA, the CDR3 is TGTGCCAGCAGTCGGGACTACTCTAGCACAGATACGCAGTATTTT. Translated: CASSRDYSSTDTQYF. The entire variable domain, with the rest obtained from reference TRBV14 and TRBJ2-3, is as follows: EAGVTQFPSHSVIEKGQTVTLRCDPISGHDNLYWYRRVMGKEIKFLLHFVKESKQDESGMPNNRFLAERTGGTYSTLKVQPAELEDSGVYFCASSRDYSSTDTQYFGPGTRLTVL.

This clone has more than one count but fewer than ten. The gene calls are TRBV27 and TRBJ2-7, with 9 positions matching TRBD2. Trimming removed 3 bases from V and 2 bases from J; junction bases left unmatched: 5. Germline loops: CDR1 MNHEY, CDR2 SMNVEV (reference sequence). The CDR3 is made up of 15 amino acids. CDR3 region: CASSFLAGPPYEQYF. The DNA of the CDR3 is TGTGCCAGCAGTTTTCTAGCGGGGCCCCCCTACGAGCAGTACTTC.

The CDR3 DNA sequence: TGCGCCAGCAGCTTCAGCGGGAGAGGGGTGGGTGAGCAGTTCTTC. Protein sequence: CASSFSGRGVGEQFF. V is TRBV5-1 and J is TRBJ2-1; 8 bases are a match to TRBD2. Germline trimming cut 2 bases from V and 9 bases from J; bases unmatched to any gene: 10. Germline V CDR1 and CDR2: SGHRS, YFSETQ. This CDR3 comprises 15 residues.

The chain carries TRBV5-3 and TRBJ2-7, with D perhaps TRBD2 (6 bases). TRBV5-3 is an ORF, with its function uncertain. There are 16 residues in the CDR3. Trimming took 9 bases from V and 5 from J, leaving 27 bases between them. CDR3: CANPPPRDPPSHEQYF. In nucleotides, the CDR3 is TGTGCCAACCCACCCCCGCGGGACCCTCCAAGCCACGAGCAGTACTTC.